This TCR beta chain appears in the sequencing data of a study of vaccination effects on CD4 cells after COVID-19. Study conclusions and caveats: The study found that only 1 of 255 vaccine-induced clones from healthy vaccinees cross-reacted with common cold coronaviruses. Infection-derived and vaccine-derived clones contracted markedly late after vaccination.

Concerning this clone: Its antigen remains unidentified.

The ViraFEST assay expanded antigen-specific CD4+ T cells with viral peptide pools before sequencing. After roughly ten days in culture, the CD4+ T cells were isolated. Prior SARS-CoV-2 infection was absent in the vaccine recipients, as shown by negative nucleocapsid antibodies. A few million PBMC per well were cultured with roughly 9 IU/ml IL-2 and about 10 ug/ml peptides. IL-2 medium was substituted for half the medium on days 3 and 7. This CDR3 has 17 residues. Germline V gene data show CDR1 as MGHRA and CDR2 as YSYEKL. J was trimmed by 7 bases and V by 5 bases; bases with no gene match: 11. TCRdb's copy holds only in-frame clones and misses some; the assay was immunoSEQ multiplex PCR. The repertoire holds approximately 28,000 clones, with approximately 70% as singletons.

This receptor was obtained from a human donor who received a COVID-19 vaccine. This chain uses TRBV4-1 with TRBJ2-2; 12 bases are shared with TRBD2. The sample was CD4+ T cells from PBMCs cultured with HCoV-NL63 spike peptides, taken before COVID-19 vaccination. The CDR3 sequence: CASSSRLAGASGGELFF. The CDR3, as DNA: TGCGCCAGCAGCTCGAGACTAGCGGGGGCCTCGGGCGGGGAGCTGTTTTTT.